This T cell receptor (beta chain) was identified in a study of cytomegalovirus exposure and HLA in healthy donors. It was with 60 Vbeta and 13 Jbeta primers that the PCR ran. Generated by immunoSEQ multiplex PCR, the TCRdb table keeps only in-frame clones and is missing some. The sample lists roughly 100,000 clones, less than 80% occurring once. The CDR3 length is 15 residues. Per germline, CDR1 LNHDA and CDR2 SQIVND (reference sequence). The V gene end was trimmed by 9 bases and the J gene end by 0 bases; junction bases not matched to a gene: 9. V and J are TRBV19 and TRBJ1-1; 8 bases map to TRBD1. This clonotype was sampled from a woman aged 40 to 50 in good health and CMV-seronegative. The sequenced sample was PBMCs. The CDR3 DNA is TGTGCCAGCAGACCCGACAGGGGCCTGAACACTGAAGCTTTCTTT. This sequence encodes CASRPDRGLNTEAFF.